Here is one T cell receptor beta chain with its context. The sample is drawn from a study of blood T cell repertoires in COVID-19. Clones were sequenced by immunoSEQ multiplex PCR, and TCRdb holds only the in-frame ones, with some missing. The profile shows roughly 220,000 clones, about 85% of them singletons. This TCR was sampled from a man younger than 45 with active or convalescent COVID-19. Material: peripheral blood.

The CDR3 here is CASTGTGGGEQYF. As DNA, the CDR3 is TGCGCCAGCACAGGGACAGGGGGCGGCGAGCAGTACTTC. The gene calls are TRBV10-2 and TRBJ2-7; 12 bases are a match to TRBD1. V lost 7 bases and J lost 6; bases outside the gene matches: 4. The CDR3 is made up of 13 amino acids. Germline CDR1 is WSHSY and CDR2 is SAAADI.